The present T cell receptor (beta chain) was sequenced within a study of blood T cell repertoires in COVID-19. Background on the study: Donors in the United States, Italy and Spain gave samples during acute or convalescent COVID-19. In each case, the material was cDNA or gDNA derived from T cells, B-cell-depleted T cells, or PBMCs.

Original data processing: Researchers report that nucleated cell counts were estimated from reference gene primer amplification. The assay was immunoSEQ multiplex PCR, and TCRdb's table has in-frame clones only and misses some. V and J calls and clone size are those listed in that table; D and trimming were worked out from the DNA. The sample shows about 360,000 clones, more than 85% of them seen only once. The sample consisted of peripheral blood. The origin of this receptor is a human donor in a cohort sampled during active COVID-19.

The CDR3 sequence: CASSGSGGTYNEQFF. The CDR3 nucleotides read TGTGCCAGCAGTGGTAGCGGGGGGACCTACAATGAGCAGTTCTTC. This sequence joins TRBV2 and TRBJ2-1; 10 positions match TRBD2. Germline V lookup: CDR1 SNHLY, CDR2 FYNNEI. The CDR3 length is 15 residues. J gave up 2 bases and V 4 bases, and 2 bases lay outside the gene matches.